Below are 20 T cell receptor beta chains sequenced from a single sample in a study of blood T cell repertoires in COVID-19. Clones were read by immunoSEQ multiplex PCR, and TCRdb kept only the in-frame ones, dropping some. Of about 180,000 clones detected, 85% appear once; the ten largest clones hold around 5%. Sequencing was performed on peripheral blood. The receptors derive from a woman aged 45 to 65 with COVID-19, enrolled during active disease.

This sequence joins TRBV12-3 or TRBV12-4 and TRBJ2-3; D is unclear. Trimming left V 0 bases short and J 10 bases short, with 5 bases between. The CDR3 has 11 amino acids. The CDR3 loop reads CASSLAQAQYF. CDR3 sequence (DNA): TGTGCCAGCAGTTTAGCCCAGGCGCAGTATTTT.

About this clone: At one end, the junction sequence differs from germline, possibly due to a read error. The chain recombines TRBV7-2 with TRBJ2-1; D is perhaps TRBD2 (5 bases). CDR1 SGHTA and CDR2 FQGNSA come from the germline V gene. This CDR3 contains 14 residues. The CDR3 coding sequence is TGTGCCGGCAGCTTAAGAAAGGGAGTTGATGAGCAGTTCTTC. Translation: CAGSLRKGVDEQFF.

DNA for the CDR3: TGCGCCAGCAGCCTACAGGGTGAGAGCACAGATACGCAGTATTTT. It encodes CASSLQGESTDTQYF. The chain links TRBV5-1 to TRBJ2-3, with D possibly matching TRBD1 (6 bases). CDR1 is SGHRS, CDR2 YFSETQ, per germline. V lost 4 bases to trimming and J lost 0 bases, with 12 bases between them. The CDR3 length is 15 residues. Full variable domain (missing parts from reference TRBV5-1 and TRBJ2-3): KAGVTQTPRYLIKTRGQQVTLSCSPISGHRSVSWYQQTPGQGLQFLFEYFSETQRNKGNFPGRFSGRQFSNSRSEMNVSTLELGDSALYLCASSLQGESTDTQYFGPGTRLTVL.

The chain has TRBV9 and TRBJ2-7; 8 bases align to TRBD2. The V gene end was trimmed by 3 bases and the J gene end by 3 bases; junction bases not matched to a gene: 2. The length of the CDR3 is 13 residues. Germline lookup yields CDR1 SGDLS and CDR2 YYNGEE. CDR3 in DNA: TGTGCCAGCAGCGAAAGCGGGGGCTACGAGCAGTACTTC. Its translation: CASSESGGYEQYF.

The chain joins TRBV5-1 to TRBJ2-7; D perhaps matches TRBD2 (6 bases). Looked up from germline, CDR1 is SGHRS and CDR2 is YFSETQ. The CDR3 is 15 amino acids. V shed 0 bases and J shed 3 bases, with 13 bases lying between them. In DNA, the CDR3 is TGCGCCAGCAGCTTGGCCAAGGGGACTTACTACGAGCAGTACTTC. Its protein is CASSLAKGTYYEQYF.

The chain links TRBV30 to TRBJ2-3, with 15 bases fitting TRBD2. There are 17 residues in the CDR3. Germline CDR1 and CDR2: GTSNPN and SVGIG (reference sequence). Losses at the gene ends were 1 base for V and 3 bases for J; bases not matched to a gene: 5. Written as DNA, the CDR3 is TGTGCCTGGAGTGAAGGGACTAGCGGGGGGCGAACAGATACGCAGTATTTT. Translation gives CAWSEGTSGGRTDTQYF.

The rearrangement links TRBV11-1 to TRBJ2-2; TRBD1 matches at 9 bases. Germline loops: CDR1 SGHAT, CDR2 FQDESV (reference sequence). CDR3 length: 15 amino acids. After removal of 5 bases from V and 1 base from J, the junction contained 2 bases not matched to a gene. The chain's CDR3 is CASSLDRGNTGELFF. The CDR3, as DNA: TGTGCCAGCAGCCTGGACAGGGGGAACACCGGGGAGCTGTTTTTT.

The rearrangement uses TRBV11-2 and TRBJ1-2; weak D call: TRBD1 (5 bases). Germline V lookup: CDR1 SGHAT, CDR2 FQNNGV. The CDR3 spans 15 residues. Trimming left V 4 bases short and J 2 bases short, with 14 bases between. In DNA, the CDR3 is TGTGCCAGCAGCTCCCTGGGACTGGGAAACTATGGCTACACCTTC. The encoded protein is CASSSLGLGNYGYTF.

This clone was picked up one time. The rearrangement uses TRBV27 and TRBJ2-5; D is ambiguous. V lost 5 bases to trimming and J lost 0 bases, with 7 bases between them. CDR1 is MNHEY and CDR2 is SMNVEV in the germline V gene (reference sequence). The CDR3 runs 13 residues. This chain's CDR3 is CASSPRYQETQYF. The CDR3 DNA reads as TGTGCCAGCAGTCCCCGGTACCAAGAGACCCAGTACTTC.

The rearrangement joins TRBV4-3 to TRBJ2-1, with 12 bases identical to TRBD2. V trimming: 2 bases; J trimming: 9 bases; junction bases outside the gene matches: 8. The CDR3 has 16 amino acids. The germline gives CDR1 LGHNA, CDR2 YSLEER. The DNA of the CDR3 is TGCGCCAGCAGCCAACTAGCGGGGGGGAGTTTTAGTGAGCAGTTCTTC. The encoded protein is CASSQLAGGSFSEQFF.

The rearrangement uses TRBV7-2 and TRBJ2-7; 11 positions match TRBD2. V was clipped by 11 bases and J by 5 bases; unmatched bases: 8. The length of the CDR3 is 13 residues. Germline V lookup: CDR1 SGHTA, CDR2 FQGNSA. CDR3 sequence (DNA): TGTGCCGGTGATAGACTAGCGGGGAACGAGCAGTACTTC. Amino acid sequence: CAGDRLAGNEQYF. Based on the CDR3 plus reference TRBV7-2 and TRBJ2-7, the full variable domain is GAGVSQSPSNKVTEKGKDVELRCDPISGHTALYWYRQSLGQGLEFLIYFQGNSAPDKSGLPSDRFSAERTGGSVSTLTIQRTQQEDSAVYLCAGDRLAGNEQYFGPGTRLTVT.

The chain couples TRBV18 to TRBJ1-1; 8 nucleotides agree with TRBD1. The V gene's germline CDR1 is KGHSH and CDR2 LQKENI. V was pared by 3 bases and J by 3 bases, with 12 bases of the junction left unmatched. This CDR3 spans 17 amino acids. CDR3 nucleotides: TGTGCCAGCTCACCTCGGACAGGGTTGGTTGGTGACACTGAAGCTTTCTTT. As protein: CASSPRTGLVGDTEAFF.

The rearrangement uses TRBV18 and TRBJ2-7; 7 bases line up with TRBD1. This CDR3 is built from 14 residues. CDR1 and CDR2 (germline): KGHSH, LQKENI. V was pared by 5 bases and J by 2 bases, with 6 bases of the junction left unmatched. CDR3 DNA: TGTGCCAGCTCAGGTACAGGGGCCACCTACGAGCAGTACTTC. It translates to CASSGTGATYEQYF.

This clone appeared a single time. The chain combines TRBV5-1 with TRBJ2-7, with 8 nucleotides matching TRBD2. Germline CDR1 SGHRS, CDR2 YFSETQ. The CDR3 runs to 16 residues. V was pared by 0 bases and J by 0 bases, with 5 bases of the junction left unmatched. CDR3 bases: TGCGCCAGCAGCTTGGGAGCGGGAGCGAGCTCCTACGAGCAGTACTTC. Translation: CASSLGAGASSYEQYF.

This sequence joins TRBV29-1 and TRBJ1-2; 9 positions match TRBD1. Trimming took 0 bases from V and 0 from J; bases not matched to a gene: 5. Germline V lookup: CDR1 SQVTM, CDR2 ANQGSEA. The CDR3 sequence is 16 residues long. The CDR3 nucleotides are TGCAGCGTTGAAGATCGGGGACAGGGAGCTAACTATGGCTACACCTTC. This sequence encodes CSVEDRGQGANYGYTF.

The CDR3 bases are TGTGCCAGCAGCTCCCGGGGGAGAGCCACAGATACGCAGTATTTT. Its translation is CASSSRGRATDTQYF. The V and J genes are TRBV11-2 and TRBJ2-3, with D possibly being TRBD2 (6 bases). V was trimmed by 4 bases and J by 2 bases, leaving 13 bases between them. The CDR3 runs 15 residues. Germline assignment: CDR1 SGHAT and CDR2 FQNNGV. The variable domain in full, completed from reference TRBV11-2 and TRBJ2-3, reads EAGVAQSPRYKIIEKRQSVAFWCNPISGHATLYWYQQILGQGPKLLIQFQNNGVVDDSQLPKDRFSAERLKGVDSTLKIQPAKLEDSAVYLCASSSRGRATDTQYFGPGTRLTVL.

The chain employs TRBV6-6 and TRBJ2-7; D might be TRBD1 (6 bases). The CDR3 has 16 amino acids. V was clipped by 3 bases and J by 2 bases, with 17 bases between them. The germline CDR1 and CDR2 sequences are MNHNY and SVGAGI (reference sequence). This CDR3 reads CASSYTGTRFTYEQYF. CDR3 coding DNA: TGTGCCAGCAGTTATACCGGGACACGCTTCACCTACGAGCAGTACTTC.

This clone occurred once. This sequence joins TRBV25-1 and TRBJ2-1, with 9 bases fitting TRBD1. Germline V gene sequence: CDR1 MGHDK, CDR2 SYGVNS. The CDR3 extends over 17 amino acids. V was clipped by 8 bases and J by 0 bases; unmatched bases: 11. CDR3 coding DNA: TGTGCCAGCCGGGGACAGGGAGCGCTCTTCTCCTACAATGAGCAGTTCTTC. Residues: CASRGQGALFSYNEQFF.

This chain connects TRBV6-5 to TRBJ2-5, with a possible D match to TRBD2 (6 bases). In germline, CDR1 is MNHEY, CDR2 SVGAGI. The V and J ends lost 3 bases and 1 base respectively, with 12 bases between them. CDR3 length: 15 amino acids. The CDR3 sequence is CASSYSVSGQETQYF. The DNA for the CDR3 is TGTGCCAGCAGTTATTCCGTTAGCGGCCAAGAGACCCAGTACTTC.

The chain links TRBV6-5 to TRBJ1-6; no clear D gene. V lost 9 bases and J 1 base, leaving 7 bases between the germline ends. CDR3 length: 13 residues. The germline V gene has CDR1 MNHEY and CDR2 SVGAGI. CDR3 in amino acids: CARRVSYNSPLHF. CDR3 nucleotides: TGTGCCAGGCGAGTGTCCTATAATTCACCCCTCCACTTT.